Listed here are 18 T cell receptor beta chains from one sample, sequenced in a study of cytomegalovirus exposure and HLA in healthy donors. Use of 60 Vbeta and 13 Jbeta primers characterized the PCR. Data came from immunoSEQ multiplex PCR; TCRdb stores just in-frame clones and leaves some out. The sample yields 150,000 to 200,000 clones, 65% to 80% seen once. Sequencing was performed on PBMCs. All receptors come from a male donor in good health and CMV-seronegative.

The CDR3 protein is CASSLDRGKESPLHF. The CDR3 nucleotides read TGTGCCAGCAGTTTGGATCGAGGAAAAGAATCACCCCTCCACTTT. J is TRBJ1-6 and V is TRBV27, with no clear D. V was pared by 3 bases and J by 10 bases, with 16 bases between. CDR3 size: 15 residues. Per the germline V gene, CDR1 is MNHEY and CDR2 is SMNVEV (reference sequence).

The V gene is TRBV5-8, the J gene TRBJ1-1, with D perhaps TRBD1 (6 bases). Germline-derived CDR1 and CDR2 are SGHTS and YDEGEE. This CDR3 has 17 residues. V was shortened by 4 bases and J by 1 base, with 20 bases between the two germline ends. The CDR3 DNA is TGTGCCAGCAGCCCCTGGGGACAACCGGCCTCGAACACTGAAGCTTTCTTT. Its protein product is CASSPWGQPASNTEAFF. The full variable domain, in which reference TRBV5-8 and TRBJ1-1 provide the parts outside the CDR3, is EAGVTQSPTHLIKTRGQQATLRCSPISGHTSVYWYQQALGLGLQFLLWYDEGEERNRGNFPPRFSGRQFPNYSSELNVNALELEDSALYLCASSPWGQPASNTEAFFGQGTRLTVV.

The chain carries TRBV6-1 and TRBJ1-6; TRBD1 is a possible D gene (5 bases). The V and J ends lost 11 bases and 0 bases respectively, with 11 bases between them. The CDR3 is 14 amino acids. Per the germline V gene, CDR1 is MNHNS and CDR2 is SASEGT. CDR3 bases: TGTGCCGGCAAGGACAACTCCTATAATTCACCCCTCCACTTT. Encoded protein: CAGKDNSYNSPLHF.

About this clone: Within the sample, other DNA sequences also encode this same CDR3. V is TRBV30 and J is TRBJ2-4; D not resolved. This CDR3 spans 15 amino acids. Trimming stripped 0 bases from V and 0 bases from J, with 9 bases between. Germline CDR1 and CDR2: GTSNPN and SVGIG (reference sequence). The CDR3 DNA follows: TGTGCCTGGAGTGTACTAAAAGTAGCCAAAAACATTCAGTACTTC. As protein: CAWSVLKVAKNIQYF.

The CDR3 DNA follows: TGTGCCAGCAGCTCTTCCGGGACAGGGAATGAAAAACTGTTTTTT. It encodes CASSSSGTGNEKLFF. The chain couples TRBV5-4 to TRBJ1-4; 9 bases fit TRBD1. J gave up 5 bases and V 3 bases, and 5 bases lay outside the gene matches. The CDR3 consists of 15 residues. Germline assignment: CDR1 SGHNT and CDR2 YYREEE (reference sequence). The whole variable domain, filled in from reference TRBV5-4 and TRBJ1-4, reads ETGVTQSPTHLIKTRGQQVTLRCSSQSGHNTVSWYQQALGQGPQFIFQYYREEENGRGNFPPRFSGLQFPNYSSELNVNALELDDSALYLCASSSSGTGNEKLFFGSGTQLSVL.

In its sample, this clone was seen once. The genes are TRBV28 and TRBJ1-5; the D gene is possibly TRBD1 (6 bases). The CDR3 spans 16 residues. The V gene's germline CDR1 is MDHEN and CDR2 SYDVKM. The V gene lost 3 bases and the J gene lost 7 bases, with 19 bases spanning the gap. The CDR3 spells CASSFSGRGRGQPQHF. The CDR3 nucleotides are TGTGCCAGCAGTTTCTCCGGCAGGGGACGAGGGCAGCCCCAGCATTTT.

The rearrangement links TRBV27 to TRBJ1-1, with D possibly being TRBD1 (5 bases). CDR1 is MNHEY, CDR2 SMNVEV, per germline (reference sequence). V lost 4 bases and J lost 1, with 16 bases in between. The CDR3 extends over 16 amino acids. CDR3 residues: CASSSRDGGANTEAFF. CDR3 DNA: TGTGCCAGCAGTTCCCGGGACGGAGGGGCGAACACTGAAGCTTTCTTT.

The chain uses TRBV19 and TRBJ1-2, with 7 bases aligning to TRBD1. From germline, CDR1 is LNHDA and CDR2 SQIVND (reference sequence). After removal of 4 bases from V and 6 bases from J, the junction contained 8 bases not matched to a gene. The CDR3 extends over 14 amino acids. The CDR3 loop is CASSRRTGSHGYTF. The CDR3 DNA follows: TGTGCCAGTAGTAGACGGACAGGATCCCATGGCTACACCTTC.

V and J are TRBV27 and TRBJ1-1; perhaps TRBD1 as D (6 bases). The CDR3 is 15 amino acids. V shed 2 bases and J shed 2 bases, with 12 bases lying between them. Germline loops: CDR1 MNHEY, CDR2 SMNVEV (reference sequence). CDR3 sequence reads: CASSLDQGRNTEAFF. The CDR3 nucleotides are TGTGCCAGCAGTTTAGACCAGGGGCGAAACACTGAAGCTTTCTTT.

V is TRBV5-1 and J is TRBJ2-7, with a tentative D call TRBD2 (5 bases). CDR1 and CDR2 from the germline V gene are SGHRS and YFSETQ. V shed 5 bases and J shed 6 bases, with 15 bases lying between them. The length of the CDR3 is 13 residues. The CDR3 DNA follows: TGCGCCAGCAGTCGGGATTTTGGGGTCGAGCAGTACTTC. Amino acid sequence: CASSRDFGVEQYF.

The V gene is TRBV19, the J gene TRBJ2-7; the D gene is possibly TRBD2 (5 bases). This CDR3 is 14 amino acids long. CDR1 and CDR2 from the germline V gene are LNHDA and SQIVND (reference sequence). The germline V and J ends were trimmed by 5 bases and 0 bases, with 11 bases remaining between them. CDR3 region: CASSLSGASYEQYF. CDR3 nucleotide sequence: TGTGCCAGTAGTTTGAGCGGAGCCTCCTACGAGCAGTACTTC. Looking up the rest from reference TRBV19 and TRBJ2-7 gives the full variable domain: DGGITQSPKYLFRKEGQNVTLSCEQNLNHDAMYWYRQDPGQGLRLIYYSQIVNDFQKGDIAEGYSVSREKKESFPLTVTSAQKNPTAFYLCASSLSGASYEQYFGPGTRLTVT.

The V call is TRBV7-3, the J call TRBJ1-2; possibly TRBD1 for D (6 bases). This CDR3 has 13 residues. V was pared by 4 bases and J by 2 bases, with 8 bases between. CDR1 and CDR2 (germline): SGHTA, FQGTGA. Written as DNA, the CDR3 is TGTGCCAGCAGCTACACAGGGAACTATGGCTACACCTTC. It yields the protein CASSYTGNYGYTF. The whole variable domain, remainder taken from reference TRBV7-3 and TRBJ1-2, is GAGVSQTPSNKVTEKGKYVELRCDPISGHTALYWYRQSLGQGPEFLIYFQGTGAADDSGLPNDRFFAVRPEGSVSTLKIQRTERGDSAVYLCASSYTGNYGYTFGSGTRLTVV.

The chain carries TRBV6-1 and TRBJ2-7; 12 bases are a match to TRBD1. With 6 bases clipped from V and 5 bases from J, the junction kept 11 bases outside the gene matches. Germline V lookup: CDR1 MNHNS, CDR2 SASEGT. This CDR3 spans 16 amino acids. The CDR3 here is CASSETAGTGGHEQYF. The CDR3 nucleotides are TGTGCCAGCAGCGAAACCGCCGGGACAGGGGGCCACGAGCAGTACTTC.

This clone was recorded a few times. The chain combines TRBV30 with TRBJ1-5; the match to TRBD1 covers 7 bases. CDR1 GTSNPN and CDR2 SVGIG come from the germline V gene (reference sequence). This CDR3 comprises 14 residues. Trimming took 1 base from V and 2 from J; bases not matched to a gene: 2. The CDR3 is CAWSDGQGNQPQHF. In nucleotides, the CDR3 is TGTGCCTGGAGTGACGGACAGGGCAATCAGCCCCAGCATTTT.

This clone was picked up a small number of times. The V and J genes are TRBV2 and TRBJ1-2, with 7 bases lining up with TRBD1. CDR1 and CDR2 (germline): SNHLY, FYNNEI. V lost 0 bases to trimming and J lost 5 bases; unmatched junction nucleotides: 15. CDR3 size: 18 residues. The CDR3 protein is CASSEAGGSRQGRYGYTF. The DNA of the CDR3 is TGTGCCAGCAGTGAAGCGGGCGGGTCCAGACAGGGAAGGTATGGCTACACCTTC.

The rearrangement uses TRBV10-3 and TRBJ1-1; TRBD1 matches at 7 bases. The germline V gene has CDR1 ENHRY and CDR2 SYGVKD. The CDR3 contains 13 residues. The J segment lost 0 bases and the V segment lost 6 bases, leaving 1 base of the junction unmatched. The CDR3: CAISGQVNTEAFF. The CDR3 DNA follows: TGTGCCATCAGCGGACAGGTGAACACTGAAGCTTTCTTT.

The chain carries TRBV5-1 and TRBJ2-3, with 11 bases aligning to TRBD2. From germline, CDR1 is SGHRS and CDR2 YFSETQ. V lost 1 base, J lost 2 bases, and 6 bases stayed unmatched. The CDR3 consists of 17 residues. CDR3 sequence reads: CASSLNSGGANTDTQYF. DNA of the CDR3: TGCGCCAGCAGCTTGAATAGCGGGGGGGCAAACACAGATACGCAGTATTTT.

This clone was observed a few times. Written as DNA, the CDR3 is TGCGCCAGCAGTCTAGCGGGGTCGAACACCGGGGAGCTGTTTTTT. This codes for CASSLAGSNTGELFF. The chain carries TRBV5-1 and TRBJ2-2; 9 positions agree with TRBD2. This CDR3 is 15 amino acids long. The trim removed 5 bases at V and 0 bases at J, leaving 2 bases unmatched. Germline assignment: CDR1 SGHRS and CDR2 YFSETQ.